This T cell receptor beta chain was sequenced during a study of blood T cells in healthy people across ages. Study-level points and caveats: Expanded clonotype shifts may have been confounded, as the donors had an unknown CMV status.

PCR was performed a second time for about 7 to 12 cycles using a sample-barcoded 5' primer and a J-beta primer mix. TCRdb ran MiXCR on the 5' RACE reads and lists one entry per CDR3 protein. The sample lists 700,000 or so distinct CDR3 sequences; roughly 43% were seen once. A word on this clonotype: The antigen remains undetermined.

In germline, CDR1 is SGHTA, CDR2 FQGNSA. This CDR3 has 11 residues. This sequence joins TRBV7-2 and TRBJ2-5; D uncertain. TRBJ2-7 matches the DNA end more closely, so the J call is doubtful. The receptor was isolated from an elderly man in good health. The sample taken for sequencing was blood. The CDR3 here is CASSLHSEQYF. Written as DNA, the CDR3 is TGTGCCAGCAGCCTGCATAGCGAGCAGTACTTC.